The clone carrying this TCR beta chain showed up just a few times. Antigen specificity is unknown. The junction had 8 bases not matched to a gene; V was cut back by 5 bases and J by 2 bases. This CDR3 comprises 16 residues. Germline CDR1 MNHEY, CDR2 SMNVEV (reference sequence). These data are taken from a study of CD8 T cells in ankylosing spondylitis. Regarding the study as a whole: Disease-associated clonotypes exhibited CD8+ identity and were relatively infrequent in peripheral blood. A number of the motif variants had already been described in reactive arthritis synovial fluid and blood. Blood of patients with ankylosing spondylitis appeared to be characterized by a TCR beta motif of 8 or 9 highly homologous variants. Significant enrichment of disease-linked clones was reported in matched ankylosing spondylitis synovial fluid.

As the method for making TCR beta libraries, quantitative 5'-RACE with molecular barcodes was used. TCRdb independently ran MiXCR on the 5' RACE reads; one entry per CDR3 protein. The sample carries 700,000 to 850,000 distinct CDR3 sequences, around 11% recorded once. This receptor was taken from a male donor with ankylosing spondylitis. This chain uses TRBV27 with TRBJ2-1; TRBD2 matches 8 bases. The sample comprised blood, either unsorted or a sorted T cell fraction (not recorded which). DNA for the CDR3: TGTGCCAGCAGTCCTCGAGGTAGCGGGGCCTACAATGAGCAGTTCTTC. Residues: CASSPRGSGAYNEQFF.